This T cell receptor (beta chain) originates from a study of cytomegalovirus exposure and HLA in healthy donors. Study-level results: The study put 150 or so TCR beta chains on its list as cytomegalovirus-associated.

V was clipped by 0 bases and J by 6 bases, with 10 bases between them. The CDR3 totals 14 residues. CDR1 SGHDT and CDR2 YYEEEE come from the germline V gene. Regarding this clone: Its cognate antigen is unknown.

PCR involved 60 Vbeta and 13 Jbeta primers. Clones were sequenced by immunoSEQ multiplex PCR, and TCRdb holds only the in-frame ones, with some missing. The table records over 250,000 clones, just over 70% of them present only once. The rearrangement links TRBV5-6 to TRBJ2-4, with D possibly being TRBD1 (5 bases). Sequenced: PBMCs. The clonotype comes from a female donor in good health and CMV-seronegative. The CDR3 sequence: CASSLEGLVNIQYF. As DNA, the CDR3 is TGTGCCAGCAGCTTGGAGGGGCTGGTAAACATTCAGTACTTC. The whole variable domain, remainder taken from reference TRBV5-6 and TRBJ2-4, is DAGVTQSPTHLIKTRGQQVTLRCSPKSGHDTVSWYQQALGQGPQFIFQYYEEEERQRGNFPDRFSGHQFPNYSSELNVNALLLGDSALYLCASSLEGLVNIQYFGAGTRLSVL.